This TCR beta chain emerged from a study of T cell responses to AZD1222 COVID-19 vaccine. General study results and limits: Vaccination with two AZD1222 doses was followed by a rise in Spike-specific TCR breadth and depth. Donors skewed white British and female; clonal diversity was possibly underestimated. Mapped onto spike, vaccine-associated CD4 TCRs spanned it and were dominant at 160-218 and 743-854.

As to this clone: Its antigen is not identified.

Germline loops: CDR1 SGDLS, CDR2 YYNGEE. V gave up 0 bases and J gave up 10 bases, with 5 bases separating them. CDR3 size: 11 residues. The repertoire was sequenced with immunoSEQ multiplex PCR; TCRdb's copy has only in-frame clones and lacks some. The sample carries tens of thousands of clones, roughly four fifths recorded once. Samples with a second dose at about 4 or about 12 weeks were pooled together. The specimen was peripheral blood, collected 28 days after the second AZD1222 dose. The V call is TRBV9, the J call TRBJ2-1; D gene ambiguous. This receptor was identified in an adult who received the AZD1222 COVID-19 vaccine. CDR3 in DNA: TGTGCCAGCAGCGTAGCGAAAGAGCAGTTCTTC. Translating gives CASSVAKEQFF.